This T cell receptor beta chain is from a study of spatial heterogeneity in lung cancer. Study summary: Detection consistently captured more beta-chain sequences than alpha-chain sequences.

This clonotype was counted at least ten times. Regarding time point: sample taken at primary tumor resection. Whole RNA, which was extracted from tumor, nontumor lung tissue or frozen PBMC, was sequenced without any cell sorting. V was pared by 4 bases and J by 3 bases, with 3 bases of the junction left unmatched. Germline V gives CDR1 SGHTS, CDR2 YDEGEE. The CDR3 sequence is 13 residues long. Carried by each TCR cDNA molecule was a unique molecular identifier. TCRdb reprocessed the 5' RACE reads with MiXCR, giving one entry per CDR3 protein. This table has over 6,000 distinct CDR3 sequences, approximately 9.7% appearing once.

This chain joins TRBV5-8 and TRBJ1-1; 7 nucleotides agree with TRBD1. The source material was normal lung tissue next to the tumor, sampled at surgery. The TCR was taken from a male donor with early-stage non-small cell lung cancer. The CDR3 protein is CASSTQGDTEAFF. DNA for the CDR3: TGTGCCAGCAGCACCCAGGGGGACACTGAAGCTTTCTTT.